The 18 T cell receptor beta chains given below trace back to one sample, sequenced in a study of type 1 regulatory T cells. Antigens of these TCRs are unknown. TCRdb re-derived calls from the reads in MiXCR, one entry per CDR3 protein. Of about 67,000 distinct CDR3 sequences listed, roughly 49% are singletons. Sample: cultured non-Tr1 T cells, either the whole culture or a sorted T cell fraction (not recorded which). These receptor sequences come from a human donor in good health.

About this clonotype itself: This may be a read error: a much more frequent sequence differs by one nucleotide. The chain joins TRBV19 to TRBJ2-7; 7 bases fit TRBD1. Germline CDR1 is LNHDA and CDR2 is SQIVND (reference sequence). V dropped 5 bases and J dropped 5; count of bases not matched to a gene: 9. The CDR3 sequence is 14 residues long. The CDR3 coding sequence is TGTGCCAGTAGTCACCGGGACAGTGGTCACGAGCAGTACTTC. The encoded protein is CASSHRDSGHEQYF.

This clonotype came up once. V and J are TRBV11-2 and TRBJ2-4; D remains ambiguous. The CDR3 covers 15 residues. CDR1 SGHAT and CDR2 FQNNGV come from the germline V gene. Trimming took off 5 bases at V and 2 bases at J, with 13 bases between the two ends. CDR3 amino acids: CASSRVPGPKNIQYF. As DNA, the CDR3 is TGTGCCAGCAGCCGCGTGCCTGGTCCCAAAAACATTCAGTACTTC.

The J gene is TRBJ1-3, the V gene TRBV20-1; D uncertain. Germline V CDR1 and CDR2: DFQATT, SNEGSKA (reference sequence). The CDR3 loop spans 14 amino acids. V lost 0 bases and J lost 3, with 9 bases in between. The CDR3 DNA reads TGCAGTGCTAGAGATGGAGCCCTTGGAAACACCATATATTTT. It translates to CSARDGALGNTIYF.

The V call is TRBV19, the J call TRBJ2-1, with 14 bases lining up with TRBD2. V gave up 6 bases and J gave up 3 bases; unmatched junction bases: 7. CDR3 length equals 17 residues. Per germline, CDR1 LNHDA and CDR2 SQIVND (reference sequence). The CDR3 nucleotides are TGTGCCAGTAGGGAACCGGGACTAGCGGGGGACTACAATGAGCAGTTCTTC. Translating gives CASREPGLAGDYNEQFF.

The chain has TRBV20-1 and TRBJ2-3; maybe TRBD2 (6 bases). Trimming removed 3 bases from V and 2 bases from J, with 9 bases in between. The CDR3 has 13 residues. Germline CDR1 is DFQATT and CDR2 is SNEGSKA (reference sequence). CDR3 in DNA: TGCAGTGCTAGCGGGGGATACACAGATACGCAGTATTTT. It codes for CSASGGYTDTQYF.

This clonotype came up a few times. The V and J genes are TRBV20-1 and TRBJ2-3, with D unresolved. Germline CDR1 and CDR2: DFQATT and SNEGSKA (reference sequence). Trimming left V 1 base short and J 1 base short, with 12 bases between. The CDR3 runs 15 residues. CDR3 nucleotides: TGCAGTGCTAGAGCTCCTGCTCTGGGCACAGATACGCAGTATTTT. Residues: CSARAPALGTDTQYF.

This clonotype occurred once. This chain joins TRBV10-3 and TRBJ2-3, with 8 nucleotides matching TRBD2. V shed 8 bases, J shed 5 bases, and the junction held 6 bases outside the gene matches. CDR3 length: 13 residues. CDR1 and CDR2 from the germline V gene are ENHRY and SYGVKD. CDR3 in DNA: TGTGCCATCCGGGGGGGCGGGCAAGATACGCAGTATTTT. Protein product: CAIRGGGQDTQYF.

In its sample, this clonotype was seen a few times. The chain combines TRBV5-1 with TRBJ1-2; D gene unclear. Trimming took off 1 base at V and 6 bases at J, with 13 bases between the two ends. This CDR3 has 14 amino acids. CDR1 is SGHRS, CDR2 YFSETQ, per germline. In nucleotides, the CDR3 is TGCGCCAGCAGCTTGACGAAGCCCAGCCATGGCTACACCTTC. Translating it yields CASSLTKPSHGYTF.

This chain links TRBV29-1 with TRBJ2-3, with D perhaps being TRBD1 or TRBD2 (5 bases each). The germline CDR1 and CDR2 sequences are SQVTM and ANQGSEA. V shed 7 bases and J shed 3 bases, with 17 bases lying between them. The CDR3 sequence is 14 residues long. CDR3 in amino acids: CSGGMRGGTDTQYF. The DNA for the CDR3 is TGCAGCGGAGGCATGAGGGGTGGTACAGATACGCAGTATTTT.

As regards this clonotype: The junction departs from the called germline gene at one end, perhaps through a read error. The J gene is TRBJ2-5, the V gene TRBV5-4; no definite D call. Germline lookup yields CDR1 SGHNT and CDR2 YYREEE (reference sequence). This CDR3 comprises 13 residues. CDR3 region: CASSSAVRAVPIF. The CDR3 nucleotides read TGTGCCAGCAGCTCTGCCGTACGGGCCGTGCCTATCTTC.

This clonotype was counted between two and nine times. This chain joins TRBV5-1 and TRBJ2-5, with no clear D. Trimming took 1 base from V and 4 from J, leaving 8 bases between them. The CDR3 contains 13 residues. The V gene's germline CDR1 is SGHRS and CDR2 YFSETQ. The CDR3 sequence: CASSLSVGETQYF. Here the CDR3 DNA reads TGCGCCAGCAGCTTGTCCGTCGGAGAGACCCAGTACTTC. Variable domain in full (rest from reference TRBV5-1 and TRBJ2-5): KAGVTQTPRYLIKTRGQQVTLSCSPISGHRSVSWYQQTPGQGLQFLFEYFSETQRNKGNFPGRFSGRQFSNSRSEMNVSTLELGDSALYLCASSLSVGETQYFGPGTRLLVL.

This clonotype was observed a few times. The chain couples TRBV12-3 or TRBV12-4 to TRBJ2-4, with D tentatively TRBD1 (5 bases). V was cut by 5 bases and J by 4 bases, with 15 bases left in between. This CDR3 has 15 residues. In DNA form, the CDR3 reads TGTGCCAGCAGTCCTAGGGGCGTTGGGAAAAACATTCAGTACTTC. Residues: CASSPRGVGKNIQYF.

The chain combines TRBV27 with TRBJ1-1, with TRBD1 matching over 11 bases. The CDR3 is 13 amino acids. The J segment lost 12 bases and the V segment lost 4 bases, leaving 7 bases of the junction unmatched. The V gene's germline CDR1 is MNHEY and CDR2 SMNVEV (reference sequence). In nucleotides, the CDR3 is TGTGCCAGCAGTTCCTATGGACAGGGGGCGACTTTCTTT. This codes for CASSSYGQGATFF.

V gene TRBV6-1 combines with J gene TRBJ2-3; 8 nucleotides align to TRBD2. The J segment lost 0 bases and the V segment lost 10 bases, leaving 12 bases of the junction unmatched. Germline CDR1 is MNHNS and CDR2 is SASEGT. The CDR3 covers 16 residues. Here the CDR3 DNA reads TGTGCCACGGGAGGTATCGGGGGGGCTAGCACAGATACGCAGTATTTT. The encoded protein is CATGGIGGASTDTQYF.

This clonotype was seen just once. The chain recombines TRBV27 with TRBJ1-6, with TRBD1 matching over 11 bases. Germline-derived CDR1 and CDR2 are MNHEY and SMNVEV (reference sequence). The CDR3 contains 17 residues. Trimming cost V 8 bases and J 10 bases; bases outside gene matches: 16. This CDR3 reads CASGQPRTGGRGSPLHF. CDR3 coding DNA: TGTGCCAGCGGTCAACCCAGGACAGGGGGCCGGGGGTCACCCCTCCACTTT.

The sample holds a few counts of this clonotype. This chain joins TRBV6-2 or TRBV6-3 and TRBJ2-3; 8 bases fit TRBD2. The trim removed 6 bases at V and 2 bases at J, leaving 7 bases unmatched. CDR3 length equals 15 residues. Germline V gene lookup returns CDR1 MNHEY and CDR2 SVGEGT. CDR3 amino acids: CASSPRGGFTDTQYF. In DNA, the CDR3 is TGTGCCAGCAGCCCCCGGGGGGGGTTCACAGATACGCAGTATTTT.

V usage is TRBV6-1 and J usage is TRBJ2-3; D may be TRBD1 (6 bases). The CDR3 has 14 residues. Germline CDR1 reads MNHNS; CDR2 reads SASEGT. Trimming shortened V by 6 bases and J by 1 base, and 11 bases separated the two germline ends. DNA for the CDR3: TGTGCCAGCAGAGAGAACAGGGGCACAGATACGCAGTATTTT. Protein product: CASRENRGTDTQYF.

This chain links TRBV7-2 with TRBJ2-1; D gene uncertain. Trimming left V 1 base short and J 6 bases short, with 10 bases between. The CDR3 extends over 14 amino acids. Per the germline V gene, CDR1 is SGHTA and CDR2 is FQGNSA. The CDR3 bases are TGTGCCAGCAGCTTAGACCACCGACCCAATGAGCAGTTCTTC. Translated: CASSLDHRPNEQFF.